These T cell receptor beta chains were read from a single sample in a study of blood T cell repertoires in COVID-19. This table comes from immunoSEQ multiplex PCR, and its TCRdb copy is limited to in-frame clones, with some not included. The profile covers about 160,000 clones, with over 60% appearing a single time and approximately 8% taken by the ten largest. Sequences were obtained from peripheral blood. The receptors here all came from a man between 60 and 75 years old with acute or convalescent COVID-19. CDR3s include the opening cysteine and the closing phenylalanine or tryptophan. Each record gives: V gene, CDR3 protein.

v_gene: TRBV3-1/TRBV3-2
CDR3aa: CASSQDSGVTDTQYF

v_gene: TRBV6-6
CDR3aa: CASMGGGTDTQYF

v_gene: TRBV18
CDR3aa: CASSLAGGRTEAFF

v_gene: TRBV6-5
CDR3aa: CASSQGPGNTIYF

v_gene: TRBV7-8
CDR3aa: CASSSTTEAYEQYF

v_gene: TRBV7-3
CDR3aa: CASSPFEGGNTGELFF

v_gene: TRBV19
CDR3aa: CASSTWGDTEAFF

v_gene: TRBV7-3
CDR3aa: CASSLTGLGREQYF

v_gene: TRBV2
CDR3aa: CASRDTGGFVTGELFF

v_gene: TRBV2
CDR3aa: CAGGDRRKQYF

v_gene: TRBV4-3
CDR3aa: CASSQDPAGSYNEQFF

v_gene: TRBV11-3
CDR3aa: CASSSYLFNTGELFF

v_gene: TRBV2
CDR3aa: CASSPNVGRVYEQYF

v_gene: TRBV30
CDR3aa: CAWSVPVGNTIYF

v_gene: TRBV5-4
CDR3aa: CASSFRGGNEQFF

v_gene: TRBV27
CDR3aa: CASSLKDRYTDTQYF

v_gene: TRBV24-1
CDR3aa: CATSDSRGTGGAPLVGQYF

v_gene: TRBV9
CDR3aa: CASSPQGDTEAFF

v_gene: TRBV19
CDR3aa: CASSSKFSNQPQHF

v_gene: TRBV4-1
CDR3aa: CASSQDRGYTEAFF

v_gene: TRBV30
CDR3aa: CAWSVGLSSYNSPLHF

v_gene: TRBV9
CDR3aa: CASSVQGYSNQPQHF

v_gene: TRBV3-1/TRBV3-2
CDR3aa: CASSEGLRGYTF

v_gene: TRBV13
CDR3aa: CASSLGQGNTEAFF

v_gene: TRBV12-5
CDR3aa: CASGFSPGHLNEKLFF

v_gene: TRBV5-1
CDR3aa: CASSLVPGGEKGAFF

v_gene: TRBV5-4
CDR3aa: CASSLGTGFGYTF

v_gene: TRBV15
CDR3aa: CATSIRQGTGTEAFF

v_gene: TRBV7-2
CDR3aa: CASSLRLAGGGEQYF

v_gene: TRBV24-1
CDR3aa: CATSGLAGAEQFF

v_gene: TRBV28
CDR3aa: CASSPSLEAFF

v_gene: TRBV27
CDR3aa: CASSLSLAGGTDTQYF

v_gene: TRBV5-1
CDR3aa: CASSPTGTTVQETQYF

v_gene: TRBV15
CDR3aa: CATSPRAQETQYF

v_gene: TRBV5-6
CDR3aa: CASSPSHRGDLYEQYF